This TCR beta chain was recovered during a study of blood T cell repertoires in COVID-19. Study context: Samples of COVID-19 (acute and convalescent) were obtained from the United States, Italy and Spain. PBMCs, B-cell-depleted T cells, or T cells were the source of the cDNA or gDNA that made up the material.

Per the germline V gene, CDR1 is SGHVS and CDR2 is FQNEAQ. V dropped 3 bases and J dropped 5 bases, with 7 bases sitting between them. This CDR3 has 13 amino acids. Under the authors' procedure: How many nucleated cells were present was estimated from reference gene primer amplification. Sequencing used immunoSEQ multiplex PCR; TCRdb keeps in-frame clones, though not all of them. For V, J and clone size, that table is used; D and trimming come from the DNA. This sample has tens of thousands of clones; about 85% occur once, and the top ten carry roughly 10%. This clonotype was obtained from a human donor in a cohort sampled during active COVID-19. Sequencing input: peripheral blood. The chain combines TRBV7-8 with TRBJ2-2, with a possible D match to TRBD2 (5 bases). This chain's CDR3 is CASSFPGTGELFF. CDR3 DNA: TGTGCCAGCAGCTTTCCGGGAACCGGGGAGCTGTTTTTT.